This T cell receptor (beta chain) comes out of a study of a mutant IDH1 vaccine in newly diagnosed glioma. Whole-study context: Across weeks 1, 3, 5, 7, 11, 15, 19 and 23, patients received a vaccination each time, eight in all. Patients arrived already treated with radiotherapy, temozolomide, or both, most having had both. Whole-study results and caveats: Of all patients, nearly 95% showed vaccine-induced immune responses.

Sequencing used immunoSEQ multiplex PCR; TCRdb keeps in-frame clones, though not all of them. Of tens of thousands of clones detected, around four fifths appear once; the ten largest clones hold 6% to 8.5%. As to this clone: Its antigen is still unknown.

Time point meaning: week 5, during vaccination. All doses held 300 ug of mutant IDH1 20-mer peptide, with topical imiquimod. From germline, CDR1 is SGHRS and CDR2 YFSETQ. The CDR3 loop spans 13 amino acids. Trimming took 7 bases from V and 1 from J, leaving 11 bases between them. J is TRBJ1-1 and V is TRBV5-1; D is uncertain. The starting material was PBMCs, obtained from a glioma patient whose treatment included an IDH1 peptide vaccine. The clonotype comes from a man aged 35-49 years with glioma. Some clones in this sample may be carry-over from other donors' samples. The CDR3 reads CASRVDPNTEAFF. In nucleotides, the CDR3 is TGCGCCAGCCGCGTGGACCCGAACACTGAAGCTTTCTTT.